These T cell receptor beta chains were read from a single sample in a study of T cell changes during pregnancy in multiple sclerosis. Sequencing used immunoSEQ multiplex PCR; TCRdb keeps in-frame clones, though not all of them. The sample holds fewer than 95,000 clones; approximately 94% are singletons and the top ten take 2% to 2.5%. The sample was peripheral blood, taken in the third trimester of pregnancy. These receptors all come from a female donor with multiple sclerosis, enrolled in a pregnancy study. CDR3s include the opening cysteine and the closing phenylalanine or tryptophan. The order of the fields is CDR3 protein, clone size, V gene, CDR3 length, J gene. The size entry is marked missing in some rows and otherwise reads once, few, many or a size class.

CDR3 protein: CASRTEASQPQHF; clone size: -; V gene: TRBV5-8; CDR3 length: 13; J gene: TRBJ1-5
CDR3 protein: CASSQYYKNTGELFF; clone size: -; V gene: TRBV23-1; CDR3 length: 15; J gene: TRBJ2-2
CDR3 protein: CASTSSGLAHEQYF; clone size: -; V gene: TRBV27; CDR3 length: 14; J gene: TRBJ2-7
CDR3 protein: CASSHTSGRTEQYF; clone size: -; V gene: TRBV6-6; CDR3 length: 14; J gene: TRBJ2-7
CDR3 protein: CASSLLKLGGEQYF; clone size: -; V gene: TRBV7-2; CDR3 length: 14; J gene: TRBJ2-7
CDR3 protein: CASSEFGGNQPQHF; clone size: -; V gene: TRBV25-1; CDR3 length: 14; J gene: TRBJ1-5
CDR3 protein: CASSLDGQMNTEAFF; clone size: -; V gene: TRBV5-1; CDR3 length: 15; J gene: TRBJ1-1
CDR3 protein: CASSLGGLETQYF; clone size: -; V gene: TRBV7-2; CDR3 length: 13; J gene: TRBJ2-5
CDR3 protein: CASSAGGYTEAFF; clone size: -; V gene: TRBV10-2; CDR3 length: 13; J gene: TRBJ1-1
CDR3 protein: CASSQVAGGREKLFF; clone size: -; V gene: TRBV14; CDR3 length: 15; J gene: TRBJ1-4
CDR3 protein: CASSHNFQDTEAFF; clone size: once; V gene: TRBV4-3; CDR3 length: 14; J gene: TRBJ1-1
CDR3 protein: CASSLGPSGRAFNEQYF; clone size: -; V gene: TRBV7-6; CDR3 length: 17; J gene: TRBJ2-7
CDR3 protein: CASSQVAGGSNEQFF; clone size: -; V gene: TRBV28; CDR3 length: 15; J gene: TRBJ2-1
CDR3 protein: CASSNTRTLGEQYF; clone size: once; V gene: TRBV19; CDR3 length: 14; J gene: TRBJ2-7
CDR3 protein: CASSPAQGVTNEKLFF; clone size: -; V gene: TRBV7-9; CDR3 length: 16; J gene: TRBJ1-4
CDR3 protein: CASSFTGTTEAFF; clone size: -; V gene: TRBV6-5; CDR3 length: 13; J gene: TRBJ1-1
CDR3 protein: CASSLPGQGRETQYF; clone size: -; V gene: TRBV7-2; CDR3 length: 15; J gene: TRBJ2-5
CDR3 protein: CASSLGTGGSGNQPQHF; clone size: -; V gene: TRBV5-6; CDR3 length: 17; J gene: TRBJ1-5
CDR3 protein: CSARLLDRVGDEQFF; clone size: -; V gene: TRBV29-1; CDR3 length: 15; J gene: TRBJ2-1
CDR3 protein: CASSREIFGSGANVLTF; clone size: -; V gene: TRBV6-4; CDR3 length: 17; J gene: TRBJ2-6
CDR3 protein: CASSSSDTQYF; clone size: -; V gene: TRBV7-9; CDR3 length: 11; J gene: TRBJ2-3
CDR3 protein: CASSRTGSTGNTIYF; clone size: -; V gene: TRBV19; CDR3 length: 15; J gene: TRBJ1-3
CDR3 protein: CASSTRVFGYTF; clone size: -; V gene: TRBV2; CDR3 length: 12; J gene: TRBJ1-2
CDR3 protein: CASSPPNSREQYF; clone size: -; V gene: TRBV11-3; CDR3 length: 13; J gene: TRBJ2-7
CDR3 protein: CASSPRGQAVADTQYF; clone size: -; V gene: TRBV7-8; CDR3 length: 16; J gene: TRBJ2-3
CDR3 protein: CASSSGLAGGTSTDTQYF; clone size: -; V gene: TRBV5-1; CDR3 length: 18; J gene: TRBJ2-3
CDR3 protein: CASSAQAASGRDYEQYF; clone size: -; V gene: TRBV19; CDR3 length: 17; J gene: TRBJ2-7
CDR3 protein: CACRAQGSQHQPQHF; clone size: -; V gene: TRBV19; CDR3 length: 15; J gene: TRBJ1-5
CDR3 protein: CASSPPGTASTDTQYF; clone size: -; V gene: TRBV18; CDR3 length: 16; J gene: TRBJ2-3
CDR3 protein: CASSPSGLASYNEQFF; clone size: -; V gene: TRBV9; CDR3 length: 16; J gene: TRBJ2-1
CDR3 protein: CASSWGGDTQYF; clone size: -; V gene: TRBV11-3; CDR3 length: 12; J gene: TRBJ2-3
CDR3 protein: CASSWESNEKLFF; clone size: -; V gene: TRBV7-9; CDR3 length: 13; J gene: TRBJ1-4
CDR3 protein: CASSDRNSNQPQHF; clone size: -; V gene: TRBV6-6; CDR3 length: 14; J gene: TRBJ1-5
CDR3 protein: CASRAGTGGRQPQHF; clone size: -; V gene: TRBV2; CDR3 length: 15; J gene: TRBJ1-5
CDR3 protein: CASSQGGWEQFF; clone size: once; V gene: TRBV7-6; CDR3 length: 12; J gene: TRBJ2-1
CDR3 protein: CAISEGNRGNTEAFF; clone size: -; V gene: TRBV10-3; CDR3 length: 15; J gene: TRBJ1-1
CDR3 protein: CASTPGGAGEQFF; clone size: once; V gene: TRBV7-9; CDR3 length: 13; J gene: TRBJ2-1
CDR3 protein: CAISDWTGLLNTEAFF; clone size: -; V gene: TRBV10-3; CDR3 length: 16; J gene: TRBJ1-1
CDR3 protein: CASQQGNTQYF; clone size: -; V gene: TRBV6-1; CDR3 length: 11; J gene: TRBJ2-3
CDR3 protein: CASTLWEGRYTEAFF; clone size: -; V gene: TRBV7-8; CDR3 length: 15; J gene: TRBJ1-1
CDR3 protein: CASSQEASGDSYEQYF; clone size: -; V gene: TRBV4-2; CDR3 length: 16; J gene: TRBJ2-7
CDR3 protein: CASSIGHFETQYF; clone size: -; V gene: TRBV6-5; CDR3 length: 13; J gene: TRBJ2-5
CDR3 protein: CASSLGGGGPYEQYF; clone size: -; V gene: TRBV2; CDR3 length: 15; J gene: TRBJ2-7
CDR3 protein: CASSKASNSSYEQYF; clone size: -; V gene: TRBV21-1; CDR3 length: 15; J gene: TRBJ2-7
CDR3 protein: CASSPTQGAKYEQYF; clone size: once; V gene: TRBV7-9; CDR3 length: 15; J gene: TRBJ2-7
CDR3 protein: CASSIPRQGFETQYF; clone size: -; V gene: TRBV28; CDR3 length: 15; J gene: TRBJ2-5
CDR3 protein: CASSPRPGGQQTQYF; clone size: -; V gene: TRBV7-2; CDR3 length: 15; J gene: TRBJ2-5
CDR3 protein: CASSLFVGGQGAQQYF; clone size: -; V gene: TRBV28; CDR3 length: 16; J gene: TRBJ2-7
CDR3 protein: CASSQDQLGGSSYEQYF; clone size: -; V gene: TRBV4-1; CDR3 length: 17; J gene: TRBJ2-7
CDR3 protein: CASSSYTGELFF; clone size: -; V gene: TRBV7-2; CDR3 length: 12; J gene: TRBJ2-2
CDR3 protein: CASSFRVPTYEQYF; clone size: -; V gene: TRBV27; CDR3 length: 14; J gene: TRBJ2-7
CDR3 protein: CASSSQGNQPQHF; clone size: -; V gene: TRBV7-9; CDR3 length: 13; J gene: TRBJ1-5
CDR3 protein: CASSVGLAGGPAEQFF; clone size: -; V gene: TRBV9; CDR3 length: 16; J gene: TRBJ2-1
CDR3 protein: CASSYSRQGTGELFF; clone size: -; V gene: TRBV6-6; CDR3 length: 15; J gene: TRBJ2-2
CDR3 protein: CASSLPLSYGYTF; clone size: -; V gene: TRBV5-6; CDR3 length: 13; J gene: TRBJ1-2
CDR3 protein: CASSPSGTAQETQYF; clone size: -; V gene: TRBV28; CDR3 length: 15; J gene: TRBJ2-5
CDR3 protein: CASSPGTSGRANTDTQYF; clone size: -; V gene: TRBV11-3; CDR3 length: 18; J gene: TRBJ2-3